This TCR beta chain was obtained from a study of T-cell reconstitution after alpha-beta-depleted transplantation in children. It was with unique molecular identifiers that the TCRbeta library was prepared. Via MiXCR, TCRdb re-called the PCR reads, giving one row per CDR3 protein. The sample lists roughly 610,000 distinct CDR3 sequences, 8% to 11% occurring once. This clonotype was counted ten times or more. CDR1 is DFQATT, CDR2 SNEGSKA, per germline (reference sequence). Trimming stripped 3 bases from V and 6 bases from J, with 24 bases between. The CDR3 runs to 17 residues. This material consisted of PBMCs from the stem cell graft donor, taken from the stem cell graft. The chain uses TRBV20-1 and TRBJ2-1; D tentatively reads TRBD1 or TRBD2 (5 bases each). The receptor was isolated from a human donor who donated a stem cell graft to a child with acute myeloid leukemia. In DNA form, the CDR3 reads TGCAGTGCTAGTTATCGGGGAGCGTTCGGGGCGATCAATGAGCAGTTCTTC. Its translation: CSASYRGAFGAINEQFF.